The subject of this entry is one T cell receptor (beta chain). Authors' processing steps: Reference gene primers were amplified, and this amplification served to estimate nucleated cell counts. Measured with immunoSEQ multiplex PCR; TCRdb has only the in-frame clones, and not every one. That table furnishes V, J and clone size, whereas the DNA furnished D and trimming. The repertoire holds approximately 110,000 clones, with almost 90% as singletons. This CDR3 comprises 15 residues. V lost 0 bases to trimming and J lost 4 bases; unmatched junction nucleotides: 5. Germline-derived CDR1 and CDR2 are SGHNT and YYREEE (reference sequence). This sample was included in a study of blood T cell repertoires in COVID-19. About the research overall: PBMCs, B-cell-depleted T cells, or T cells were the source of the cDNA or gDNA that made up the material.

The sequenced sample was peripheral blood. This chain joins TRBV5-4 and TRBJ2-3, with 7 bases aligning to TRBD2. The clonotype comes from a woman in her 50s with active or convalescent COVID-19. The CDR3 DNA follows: TGTGCCAGCAGCTTGGCCGTGGGGGGGTCAGATACGCAGTATTTT. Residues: CASSLAVGGSDTQYF.